The TCR beta chain under discussion was sequenced for a study of T cell responses to AZD1222 COVID-19 vaccine. Study-wide context: Whether given at about 4 or about 12 weeks, second doses were pooled. Broader study findings: Reportedly, nearly half the spike-specific TCRs target unmutated variant regions. Only after the peak T cell response were repertoires sampled.

Libraries were prepared by immunoSEQ multiplex PCR; TCRdb keeps only in-frame clonotypes and omits some of them. The sample includes approximately 150,000 clones, around 93% of them seen just once. Germline CDR1 reads MNHEY; CDR2 reads SVGAGI. This CDR3 is built from 16 residues. V dropped 2 bases and J dropped 3 bases, with 16 bases sitting between them. Concerning this clone itself: Its antigen is unknown.

The chain recombines TRBV6-5 with TRBJ1-2; D remains ambiguous. The clonotype originates from an adult in good health. The specimen comprised peripheral blood, sampled on day 0 of AZD1222 vaccination. CDR3 in DNA: TGTGCCAGCAGTTACGACGGTGGATTTTTAGACTATGGCTACACCTTC. As protein: CASSYDGGFLDYGYTF.